Below, 31 T cell receptor beta chains from the same sample are listed, as sequenced in a study of technical replicates of blood from a few donors. Sequenced by immunoSEQ multiplex PCR; TCRdb stores in-frame clones only, minus some. The sample shows 65,000 to 80,000 clones, approximately 96% of them seen only once. Sequencing was carried out using T cells isolated from PBMCs. These receptors originate from a human donor in good health.

The chain uses TRBV27 and TRBJ2-1, with 15 bases matching TRBD2. Germline V gives CDR1 MNHEY, CDR2 SMNVEV (reference sequence). The CDR3 totals 18 residues. V lost 2 bases, J lost 5 bases, and 7 bases stayed unmatched. This CDR3 is CASSLTGTSGRLNNEQFF. The CDR3 DNA is TGTGCCAGCAGTTTAACCGGGACTAGCGGGAGGTTAAACAATGAGCAGTTCTTC.

This CDR3 is CASSVDRGKNTEAFF. The DNA for the CDR3 is TGTGCCAGCAGCGTGGACAGGGGTAAGAACACTGAAGCTTTCTTT. V is TRBV9 and J is TRBJ1-1; 9 bases fit TRBD1. The CDR3 extends over 15 amino acids. Germline assignment: CDR1 SGDLS and CDR2 YYNGEE. Trimming removed 2 bases from V and 1 base from J; junction bases left unmatched: 3.

V is TRBV7-9 and J is TRBJ1-5; no firm D call. The CDR3 consists of 12 residues. Trimming took 4 bases from V and 7 from J, leaving 8 bases between them. Germline-derived CDR1 and CDR2 are SEHNR and FQNEAQ (reference sequence). The CDR3 loop is CASSSTGQPQHF. The CDR3 DNA reads as TGTGCCAGCAGCTCGACGGGGCAGCCCCAGCATTTT.

The J gene is TRBJ2-7, the V gene TRBV6-1; unclear D gene. CDR1 and CDR2 (germline): MNHNS, SASEGT. The CDR3 extends over 15 amino acids. The ends were cut back, 4 bases at V and 4 bases at J, with 17 bases in the middle. This chain's CDR3 is CASSVTILYYYEQYF. CDR3 DNA sequence: TGTGCCAGCAGTGTTACGATACTTTATTATTACGAGCAGTACTTC.

The sample holds one count of this clone. The rearrangement uses TRBV13 and TRBJ1-1; no firm D call. V lost 5 bases and J 0 bases, leaving 13 bases between the germline ends. Germline CDR1 and CDR2: PRHDT and FYEKMQ (reference sequence). There are 15 residues in the CDR3. The CDR3 sequence is CASSAGEDMNTEAFF. CDR3 coding DNA: TGTGCCAGCAGCGCCGGCGAGGATATGAACACTGAAGCTTTCTTT.

The chain uses TRBV28 and TRBJ1-2; D is unclear. Germline V lookup: CDR1 MDHEN, CDR2 SYDVKM. CDR3 length: 12 residues. Trimming removed 2 bases at V and 5 bases at J, with 6 bases between. CDR3 protein: CASSLQAYGYTF. The CDR3 nucleotides are TGTGCCAGCAGTTTACAGGCTTATGGCTACACCTTC.

The rearrangement uses TRBV11-2 and TRBJ2-7; tentatively, D is TRBD1 (6 bases). With 3 bases removed from V and 4 bases from J, the gap between germline ends came to 16 bases. The CDR3 has 15 residues. Per germline, CDR1 SGHAT and CDR2 FQNNGV. As DNA, the CDR3 is TGTGCCAGCAGCTTGGAACGGGACACCTTGTACGAGCAGTACTTC. Encoded protein: CASSLERDTLYEQYF.

This sequence joins TRBV19 and TRBJ1-4; D unclear. The CDR3 totals 14 residues. The germline gives CDR1 LNHDA, CDR2 SQIVND (reference sequence). Deletions cut 6 bases from V and 4 bases from J, with 12 bases between. CDR3: CASSPRQLNEKLFF. The CDR3 DNA follows: TGTGCCAGTAGCCCGAGGCAGCTTAATGAAAAACTGTTTTTT.

The chain carries TRBV5-4 and TRBJ2-7, with TRBD2 matching over 10 bases. CDR1 and CDR2 from the germline V gene are SGHNT and YYREEE (reference sequence). V was clipped by 0 bases and J by 3 bases; unmatched bases: 6. This CDR3 has 16 amino acids. The CDR3 spells CASSLAPLAGVYEQYF. DNA of the CDR3: TGTGCCAGCAGCTTGGCTCCCCTAGCGGGAGTCTACGAGCAGTACTTC.

The chain is built from TRBV2 and TRBJ2-2; a weak D match, TRBD1 (6 bases). The ends were cut back, 4 bases at V and 6 bases at J, with 18 bases in the middle. The CDR3 has 16 amino acids. CDR1 SNHLY and CDR2 FYNNEI come from the germline V gene. The CDR3 nucleotides read TGTGCCAGCAGTGGAGGGGTCACAAGGGGGTCCGGGGAGCTGTTTTTT. This encodes CASSGGVTRGSGELFF.

This clone appeared a single time. The rearrangement joins TRBV11-2 to TRBJ2-7; 10 bases align to TRBD1. J was trimmed by 6 bases and V by 6 bases; bases with no gene match: 11. Germline V gives CDR1 SGHAT, CDR2 FQNNGV. This CDR3 comprises 15 residues. The CDR3 DNA follows: TGTGCCAGCAGACCGACCGGGACAGGGGTGTCCGAGCAGTACTTC. Amino acid sequence: CASRPTGTGVSEQYF.

This rearrangement joins TRBV7-3 to TRBJ1-1; D ambiguous. Trimming cost V 3 bases and J 8 bases, with 19 bases left between them. In germline, CDR1 is SGHTA, CDR2 FQGTGA. The CDR3 is made up of 15 amino acids. CDR3 nucleotide sequence: TGTGCCAGCAGCTTTGTCCGGGGTCGGGCTGGGGAAGCTTTCTTT. Translation gives CASSFVRGRAGEAFF.

The J gene is TRBJ2-1, the V gene TRBV28; D might be TRBD1 (5 bases). This CDR3 is 16 amino acids long. Germline V gene lookup returns CDR1 MDHEN and CDR2 SYDVKM. Trimming pared 5 bases from V and 8 bases from J, leaving 22 bases between. The CDR3 spells CASSTNGIQDGDEQFF. In nucleotides, the CDR3 is TGTGCCAGCAGTACGAATGGGATACAGGACGGCGATGAGCAGTTCTTC.

The chain combines TRBV7-3 with TRBJ2-4; TRBD2 matches 8 bases. CDR1 is SGHTA and CDR2 is FQGTGA in the germline V gene. There are 15 residues in the CDR3. The ends lost 5 bases at V and 7 bases at J; junction bases unmatched: 10. This chain's CDR3 is CASSPLAGGWNIQYF. CDR3 nucleotides: TGTGCCAGCAGCCCATTGGCGGGGGGCTGGAACATTCAGTACTTC. The variable domain in full, with the rest retrieved from reference TRBV7-3 and TRBJ2-4, is GAGVSQTPSNKVTEKGKYVELRCDPISGHTALYWYRQSLGQGPEFLIYFQGTGAADDSGLPNDRFFAVRPEGSVSTLKIQRTERGDSAVYLCASSPLAGGWNIQYFGAGTRLSVL.

The V gene is TRBV5-5, the J gene TRBJ1-1; 7 positions match TRBD1. The CDR3 extends over 15 amino acids. V lost 2 bases to trimming and J lost 0 bases; unmatched junction nucleotides: 4. The germline CDR1 and CDR2 sequences are SGHKS and YYEKEE (reference sequence). DNA of the CDR3: TGTGCCAGCAGCTTTTCGGGACAGATGAACACTGAAGCTTTCTTT. As protein: CASSFSGQMNTEAFF.

V usage is TRBV30 and J usage is TRBJ2-7; TRBD1 is a possible D gene (6 bases). From germline, CDR1 is GTSNPN and CDR2 SVGIG (reference sequence). The CDR3 spans 11 residues. V lost 2 bases to trimming and J lost 9 bases, with 11 bases between them. CDR3 in DNA: TGTGCCTGGAGTCCACAGGGAGCGCAGTACTTC. Residues: CAWSPQGAQYF.

The CDR3 sequence is CASGKGGVGEKLFF. DNA for the CDR3: TGTGCCAGCGGGAAGGGGGGGGTAGGAGAAAAACTGTTTTTT. The chain combines TRBV25-1 with TRBJ1-4; TRBD1 might be the D (6 bases). The V and J ends lost 8 bases and 8 bases respectively, with 18 bases between them. There are 14 residues in the CDR3. Germline CDR1 is MGHDK and CDR2 is SYGVNS.

The chain has TRBV14 and TRBJ2-7; D not certain. CDR1 SGHDN and CDR2 FVKESK come from the germline V gene. V lost 0 bases to trimming and J lost 4 bases, with 7 bases between them. The CDR3 totals 13 residues. This CDR3 is CASSQDTRYEQYF. DNA for the CDR3: TGTGCCAGCAGCCAAGATACGAGGTACGAGCAGTACTTC.

The chain links TRBV6-1 to TRBJ2-1; D might be TRBD2 (6 bases). V lost 1 base and J lost 7, with 11 bases in between. CDR1 and CDR2 from the germline V gene are MNHNS and SASEGT. This CDR3 comprises 14 residues. For the CDR3, the DNA is TGTGCCAGCAGTGAAGTGGCGCGGGATAATGAGCAGTTCTTC. It encodes CASSEVARDNEQFF.

This chain's CDR3 is CASSLGTVTDTQYF. The CDR3 nucleotides are TGTGCCAGCAGCCTTGGTACGGTCACAGATACGCAGTATTTT. The rearrangement joins TRBV5-6 to TRBJ2-3; D is unresolved. V was shortened by 4 bases and J by 2 bases, with 11 bases between the two germline ends. The CDR3 has 14 amino acids. Germline V CDR1 and CDR2: SGHDT, YYEEEE.

J is TRBJ1-4 and V is TRBV28; 8 nucleotides agree with TRBD1. Per the germline V gene, CDR1 is MDHEN and CDR2 is SYDVKM. Losses at the gene ends were 9 bases for V and 8 bases for J; bases not matched to a gene: 5. The CDR3 is 12 amino acids. The CDR3 DNA sequence: TGTGCCAGTTGGACAGGGAACGAAAAACTGTTTTTT. This sequence encodes CASWTGNEKLFF.

A note on this clone: Mismatch with germline at one junction end may stem from a read error. The chain employs TRBV28 and TRBJ2-7; 13 bases map to TRBD2. The CDR3 is 18 residues long. The germline CDR1 and CDR2 sequences are MDHEN and SYDVKM. The CDR3 reads CVSSSPGLAGPTGNEQYF. CDR3 in DNA: TGTGTCAGCAGTTCCCCGGGACTAGCGGGACCAACGGGGAACGAGCAGTACTTC.

The chain joins TRBV28 to TRBJ2-1; perhaps TRBD2 as D (6 bases). Germline values: CDR1 MDHEN, CDR2 SYDVKM. The V end lost 5 bases, the J end lost 6 bases, and 14 bases lay between the germline ends. There are 14 residues in the CDR3. CDR3 amino acids: CASSVWFGGNEQFF. CDR3 sequence (DNA): TGTGCCAGCAGTGTCTGGTTCGGGGGCAATGAGCAGTTCTTC.

V gene TRBV10-3 combines with J gene TRBJ1-1; possible D gene TRBD1, 5 bases. V lost 5 bases to trimming and J lost 6 bases, with 10 bases between them. From germline, CDR1 is ENHRY and CDR2 SYGVKD. CDR3 length equals 12 residues. The CDR3 spells CAISSAGPEAFF. The CDR3 nucleotides are TGTGCCATCAGTTCCGCGGGACCTGAAGCTTTCTTT.

This clone occurred once. The V and J genes are TRBV7-9 and TRBJ2-2, with 15 bases identical to TRBD2. This CDR3 spans 18 amino acids. With 5 bases clipped from V and 5 bases from J, the junction kept 9 bases outside the gene matches. The germline V gene encodes CDR1 SEHNR and CDR2 FQNEAQ (reference sequence). This chain's CDR3 is CASSQGLAGGALTGELFF. The DNA of the CDR3 is TGTGCCAGCAGCCAAGGACTAGCGGGAGGGGCCCTTACCGGGGAGCTGTTTTTT.

This clone was seen a handful of times. The chain carries TRBV7-9 and TRBJ1-1, with 9 bases that match TRBD1. This CDR3 region has 11 residues. J lost 10 bases, V lost 5 bases, and 2 bases had no gene match. The V gene's germline CDR1 is SEHNR and CDR2 FQNEAQ (reference sequence). CDR3 protein: CASSPGQGAFF. The CDR3, as DNA: TGTGCCAGCAGCCCGGGACAGGGAGCTTTCTTT.

V is TRBV18 and J is TRBJ2-3; 12 bases map to TRBD2. This CDR3 has 17 residues. V shed 3 bases and J 4 bases; nucleotides not matched to a gene: 8. Per germline, CDR1 KGHSH and CDR2 LQKENI. The CDR3 sequence is CASSPGLAGTGADTQYF. CDR3 sequence (DNA): TGTGCCAGCTCACCTGGACTAGCGGGAACCGGAGCAGATACGCAGTATTTT.

The rearrangement uses TRBV19 and TRBJ1-5; TRBD1 matches at 10 bases. The CDR3 runs to 16 residues. Germline CDR1 is LNHDA and CDR2 is SQIVND (reference sequence). With 5 bases clipped from V and 6 bases from J, the junction kept 10 bases outside the gene matches. The CDR3, as DNA: TGTGCCAGTAGTGCCGGGACAGGGGTTAACGGTCAGCCCCAGCATTTT. Its protein is CASSAGTGVNGQPQHF.

The chain links TRBV6-6 to TRBJ2-7; D is possibly TRBD1 (6 bases). V was shortened by 6 bases and J by 2 bases, with 11 bases between the two germline ends. Germline CDR1 MNHNY, CDR2 SVGAGI (reference sequence). This CDR3 is 13 amino acids long. This CDR3 reads CASRGGNTYEQYF. Written as DNA, the CDR3 is TGTGCCAGCAGAGGGGGTAACACCTACGAGCAGTACTTC.

The count of this clone is one. The V and J genes are TRBV6-1 and TRBJ2-7; D unresolved. Trimming removed 5 bases at V and 9 bases at J, with 8 bases between. The germline gives CDR1 MNHNS, CDR2 SASEGT. The CDR3 is 10 amino acids. The CDR3 loop reads CASSRIGQYF. CDR3 in DNA: TGTGCCAGCAGTAGAATCGGGCAGTACTTC.

The chain is built from TRBV6-4 and TRBJ1-5; D gene ambiguous. Germline values: CDR1 MRHNA, CDR2 SNTAGT. V gave up 2 bases and J gave up 6 bases, with 8 bases separating them. This CDR3 is 13 amino acids long. The DNA for the CDR3 is TGTGCCAGCAGTGACGAGGAAGGTCAGCCCCAGCATTTT. This sequence encodes CASSDEEGQPQHF.